Presented here are 29 T cell receptor beta chains from one specimen sequenced in a study of cytomegalovirus exposure and HLA in healthy donors. Primers included in the PCR were 60 Vbeta and 13 Jbeta primers. Only in-frame clones appear in the TCRdb table, and some are missing; sequencing was by immunoSEQ multiplex PCR. The sample has roughly 80,000 clones, approximately 62% seen once; the top ten hold 3.5% to 4.5%. Sequencing was carried out using PBMCs. These receptors originate from a male donor in good health and CMV-seropositive.

The CDR3 bases are TGTGCCAGCAGCCAGGGAGCGGGGGGCCCCTCAGATACGCAGTATTTT. Its translation is CASSQGAGGPSDTQYF. The chain combines TRBV9 with TRBJ2-3; 9 positions match TRBD2. The germline V gene encodes CDR1 SGDLS and CDR2 YYNGEE. The length of the CDR3 is 16 residues. With 4 bases clipped from V and 4 bases from J, the junction kept 10 bases outside the gene matches.

The V call is TRBV29-1, the J call TRBJ2-6; possible D gene TRBD1, 5 bases. The germline gives CDR1 SQVTM, CDR2 ANQGSEA. The CDR3 length is 16 residues. V shed 1 base and J shed 0 bases, with 10 bases lying between them. The CDR3 coding sequence is TGCAGCGTTGAAGGGACACCCGTCTCTGGGGCCAACGTCCTGACTTTC. This gives the protein CSVEGTPVSGANVLTF.

The chain couples TRBV28 to TRBJ1-1; D is unresolved. Germline-derived CDR1 and CDR2 are MDHEN and SYDVKM. The CDR3 is 11 amino acids. V was clipped by 3 bases and J by 8 bases, with 7 bases between them. The CDR3 sequence is CASSFTREAFF. The DNA for the CDR3 is TGTGCCAGCAGTTTTACCAGGGAAGCTTTCTTT.

This clone was counted only a few times. The chain is built from TRBV25-1 and TRBJ2-7, with D possibly matching TRBD1 (7 bases). CDR3 length: 15 residues. Germline lookup yields CDR1 MGHDK and CDR2 SYGVNS. V was shortened by 4 bases and J by 2 bases, with 15 bases between the two germline ends. CDR3 amino acids: CASSAQGGPPYEQYF. The CDR3 DNA reads TGTGCCAGCAGTGCGCAGGGGGGCCCCCCCTACGAGCAGTACTTC.

The table lists this clone with a count of one. The chain employs TRBV19 and TRBJ2-4; D might be TRBD2 (7 bases). Trimming removed 6 bases at V and 7 bases at J, with 16 bases between. Germline CDR1 LNHDA, CDR2 SQIVND (reference sequence). The CDR3 loop spans 14 amino acids. The CDR3 coding sequence is TGTGCCAGTAGATGGGGGGCGGGGGAGAACATTCAGTACTTC. Protein: CASRWGAGENIQYF.

The chain carries TRBV4-2 and TRBJ2-7, with 7 bases aligning to TRBD1. V shed 3 bases and J 2 bases; nucleotides not matched to a gene: 7. This CDR3 has 15 residues. Germline V gene lookup returns CDR1 LGHNA and CDR2 YNFKEQ. CDR3 sequence: CASSHIEGTAYEQYF. DNA for the CDR3: TGTGCCAGCAGCCACATCGAGGGGACAGCCTACGAGCAGTACTTC.

This clone was observed a handful of times. The CDR3 protein is CASSGPGQGGSPLGEQYF. The DNA for the CDR3 is TGCGCCAGCAGCGGCCCCGGACAGGGGGGCTCCCCTCTGGGCGAGCAGTACTTC. The chain joins TRBV5-1 to TRBJ2-7; 10 bases are shared with TRBD1. The CDR3 has 18 amino acids. V shed 4 bases, J shed 6 bases, and the junction held 19 bases outside the gene matches. Looked up from germline, CDR1 is SGHRS and CDR2 is YFSETQ.

This chain connects TRBV30 to TRBJ1-5; no clear D. V dropped 5 bases and J dropped 1 base, with 9 bases sitting between them. This CDR3 has 13 residues. Per germline, CDR1 GTSNPN and CDR2 SVGIG (reference sequence). The CDR3 nucleotides read TGTGCCTGGGGGAGGGCGAGCAATCAGCCCCAGCATTTT. Protein product: CAWGRASNQPQHF.

V usage is TRBV28 and J usage is TRBJ1-4; TRBD1 might be the D (5 bases). Germline V gives CDR1 MDHEN, CDR2 SYDVKM. The CDR3 runs 17 residues. V gave up 1 base and J gave up 8 bases, with 20 bases separating them. CDR3 coding DNA: TGTGCCAGCAGTTTATCCCCAGGGCTGGGGAGGTCAGAAAAACTGTTTTTT. Encoded protein: CASSLSPGLGRSEKLFF.

The chain employs TRBV9 and TRBJ2-1; 7 bases match TRBD2. There are 16 residues in the CDR3. V dropped 3 bases and J dropped 7; count of bases not matched to a gene: 13. The germline CDR1 and CDR2 sequences are SGDLS and YYNGEE. The CDR3 DNA sequence: TGTGCCAGCAGCGAACTCCTGGGCGGGGGAGGTAATGAGCAGTTCTTC. Its protein product is CASSELLGGGGNEQFF.

V gene TRBV6-1 combines with J gene TRBJ2-2; the match to TRBD2 covers 8 bases. In germline, CDR1 is MNHNS, CDR2 SASEGT. With V trimmed by 11 bases and J by 4 bases, 12 bases remained unmatched. The CDR3 runs 15 residues. The CDR3 is CAAGIAGLFTGELFF. The DNA of the CDR3 is TGTGCCGCGGGGATAGCGGGGTTATTCACCGGGGAGCTGTTTTTT.

This clone was seen a handful of times. The chain carries TRBV28 and TRBJ1-5; D gene unclear. Trimming stripped 5 bases from V and 1 base from J, with 12 bases between. Germline-derived CDR1 and CDR2 are MDHEN and SYDVKM. The CDR3 sequence is 15 residues long. The CDR3 loop reads CASSLPGGSNQPQHF. The CDR3 DNA is TGTGCCAGCAGTCTCCCGGGAGGGAGCAATCAGCCCCAGCATTTT.

This clone was seen more than once but under ten times. The chain links TRBV19 to TRBJ2-4, with 11 bases fitting TRBD1. Germline-derived CDR1 and CDR2 are LNHDA and SQIVND (reference sequence). CDR3 length: 13 amino acids. With 4 bases clipped from V and 7 bases from J, the junction kept 0 bases outside the gene matches. CDR3 region: CASSRDRGNIQYF. The CDR3 region has the DNA TGTGCCAGTAGTAGGGACAGGGGGAACATTCAGTACTTC.

This chain connects TRBV7-2 to TRBJ1-2; tentative D call: TRBD1 (5 bases). Germline lookup yields CDR1 SGHTA and CDR2 FQGNSA. This CDR3 comprises 15 residues. The V end was cut by 0 bases, the J end by 8 bases, with 16 bases between. The CDR3 nucleotides read TGTGCCAGCAGCTTAGCGCGAAGACAGTCCTTCGGCTACACCTTC. It codes for CASSLARRQSFGYTF.

The rearrangement links TRBV5-1 to TRBJ2-3; 9 positions match TRBD2. The CDR3 is made up of 16 amino acids. Germline CDR1 reads SGHRS; CDR2 reads YFSETQ. After removal of 7 bases from V and 4 bases from J, the junction contained 13 bases not matched to a gene. Written as DNA, the CDR3 is TGCGCCAGCGAGGGTAATAGGCGGGAGGGCCCAGATACGCAGTATTTT. This gives the protein CASEGNRREGPDTQYF.

The rearrangement uses TRBV29-1 and TRBJ2-7; 8 bases match TRBD1. CDR1 is SQVTM and CDR2 is ANQGSEA in the germline V gene. The CDR3 loop spans 12 amino acids. V lost 3 bases and J lost 12; bases outside the gene matches: 10. The CDR3 bases are TGCAGCGTTGAGCAGGGGGCTCCTGAACTGTACTTC. Its translation is CSVEQGAPELYF.

V is TRBV5-1 and J is TRBJ2-7; weak D call: TRBD2 (6 bases). The V gene lost 4 bases and the J gene lost 3 bases, with 14 bases spanning the gap. CDR1 and CDR2 (germline): SGHRS, YFSETQ. The CDR3 is made up of 14 amino acids. This CDR3 is CASSQSGSGYEQYF. The CDR3 DNA reads as TGCGCCAGCAGCCAATCTGGTAGCGGCTACGAGCAGTACTTC.

This clone was detected only a few times. The chain recombines TRBV19 with TRBJ1-2; 9 bases are shared with TRBD1. J lost 0 bases, V lost 7 bases, and 9 bases had no gene match. The CDR3 extends over 16 amino acids. CDR1 is LNHDA, CDR2 SQIVND, per germline (reference sequence). In DNA, the CDR3 is TGTGCCAGTATCTGGGACAGGGAGCTCCCTAACTATGGCTACACCTTC. It encodes CASIWDRELPNYGYTF. Looking up the rest from reference TRBV19 and TRBJ1-2 gives the full variable domain: DGGITQSPKYLFRKEGQNVTLSCEQNLNHDAMYWYRQDPGQGLRLIYYSQIVNDFQKGDIAEGYSVSREKKESFPLTVTSAQKNPTAFYLCASIWDRELPNYGYTFGSGTRLTVV.

This chain links TRBV10-1 with TRBJ2-2; 13 bases agree with TRBD2. Germline lookup yields CDR1 WNHNN and CDR2 SYGVQD (reference sequence). V dropped 10 bases and J dropped 0; count of bases not matched to a gene: 11. This CDR3 comprises 18 residues. The CDR3, as DNA: TGCGCCATCTCTGGACTAGCGGGGGCCCTTCCGAACACCGGGGAGCTGTTTTTT. Its translation: CAISGLAGALPNTGELFF.

The V gene is TRBV12-5, the J gene TRBJ2-3; no firm D call. The germline CDR1 and CDR2 sequences are LGHNT and FRNRAP. The CDR3 contains 14 residues. The V end lost 1 base, the J end lost 4 bases, and 9 bases lay between the germline ends. The CDR3 sequence is CASGLALFPDTQYF. Here the CDR3 DNA reads TGTGCTAGTGGTTTGGCCCTTTTTCCAGATACGCAGTATTTT.

The chain recombines TRBV19 with TRBJ2-7; D remains ambiguous. Germline-derived CDR1 and CDR2 are LNHDA and SQIVND (reference sequence). The CDR3 is 13 residues long. The germline V and J ends were trimmed by 5 bases and 3 bases, with 11 bases remaining between them. DNA for the CDR3: TGTGCCAGTAGTTCCGACACCTTCTACGAGCAGTACTTC. It is translated as CASSSDTFYEQYF.

This clone has a single count. The genes are TRBV7-2 and TRBJ1-5; TRBD1 is a possible D gene (5 bases). Trimming left V 3 bases short and J 1 base short, with 10 bases between. Germline V gives CDR1 SGHTA, CDR2 FQGNSA. This CDR3 contains 15 residues. The CDR3 sequence is CASSLDKRSNQPQHF. The CDR3 DNA is TGTGCCAGCAGCTTGGACAAACGGAGCAATCAGCCCCAGCATTTT.

Worth noting for this clone: A read error may produce the germline difference seen at one junction end. V usage is TRBV18 and J usage is TRBJ2-7, with 9 bases lining up with TRBD2. CDR3 length: 14 residues. CDR1 and CDR2 from the germline V gene are KGHSH and LQKENI. The CDR3 nucleotides are TGTGCCAGCTCACCACCCGGATCGACTAGCGGTGGGTCCTTC. Protein product: CASSPPGSTSGGSF.

The rearrangement links TRBV5-6 to TRBJ1-1; D might be TRBD1 (5 bases). Trimming pared 2 bases from V and 3 bases from J, leaving 11 bases between. Germline assignment: CDR1 SGHDT and CDR2 YYEEEE. This CDR3 is 14 amino acids long. The CDR3 DNA sequence: TGTGCCAGCAGCTTCAGGGTAAGGGACACTGAAGCTTTCTTT. Its translation is CASSFRVRDTEAFF.

This clone was observed a few times. This chain links TRBV7-9 with TRBJ1-1; no reliable D call. Germline CDR1 SEHNR, CDR2 FQNEAQ (reference sequence). Trimming shortened V by 5 bases and J by 1 base, and 5 bases separated the two germline ends. The CDR3 is 12 residues long. The CDR3 DNA reads TGTGCCAGCAGCCGGAGGAACACTGAAGCTTTCTTT. It encodes CASSRRNTEAFF.

This clone occurred a few times. The J gene is TRBJ2-3, the V gene TRBV5-1; 7 bases map to TRBD2. Looked up from germline, CDR1 is SGHRS and CDR2 is YFSETQ. With V trimmed by 6 bases and J by 4 bases, 8 bases remained unmatched. The CDR3 has 14 residues. CDR3 in amino acids: CASTLYSGADTQYF. The CDR3 region has the DNA TGCGCCAGCACCTTATACAGCGGGGCAGATACGCAGTATTTT.

The chain has TRBV5-1 and TRBJ2-7; D is perhaps TRBD2 (5 bases). Per the germline V gene, CDR1 is SGHRS and CDR2 is YFSETQ. The CDR3 sequence is 15 residues long. V was cut by 4 bases and J by 2 bases, with 16 bases left in between. The CDR3 protein is CASSLDTAGAYEQYF. The CDR3 DNA reads TGCGCCAGCAGCCTTGACACGGCCGGGGCCTACGAGCAGTACTTC.

The rearrangement links TRBV5-1 to TRBJ1-1, with D possibly being TRBD1 (6 bases). This CDR3 has 14 residues. V lost 4 bases to trimming and J lost 1 base, with 11 bases between them. Germline CDR1 reads SGHRS; CDR2 reads YFSETQ. The CDR3 sequence: CASSASTGNTEAFF. CDR3 coding DNA: TGCGCCAGCAGCGCCTCGACAGGGAACACTGAAGCTTTCTTT.

This chain links TRBV25-1 with TRBJ1-4, with D uncertain. V lost 3 bases and J lost 7, with 6 bases in between. The germline V gene encodes CDR1 MGHDK and CDR2 SYGVNS. This CDR3 is built from 12 residues. In DNA, the CDR3 is TGTGCCAGCAGTGAGGAGGGTGAAAAACTGTTTTTT. Its translation: CASSEEGEKLFF.